This TCR beta chain came from a study of T cells after yellow fever vaccination. Points from the study as a whole: Just a small share of clonotypes turned up in the CD4 compartment as well as the CD8 compartment. Clones from primary vaccination mostly reappeared after the booster (about 97% CD4, around 90% CD8).

At least ten counts were recorded for this clonotype. Its antigen is unknown. With 6 bases removed from V and 0 bases from J, the gap between germline ends came to 14 bases. Germline CDR1 and CDR2: KGHSH and LQKENI. The CDR3 loop spans 16 amino acids. TCRdb processed the 5' RACE reads anew with MiXCR; each CDR3 protein has one entry. The sample has around 310,000 distinct CDR3 sequences, 3.5% to 4.5% seen once. V usage is TRBV18 and J usage is TRBJ1-4; D may be TRBD1 (5 bases). Sequenced here: PBMCs, sampled 5 days after the yellow fever booster vaccination. The source is a man aged 18 to 35 who received the YFV17D yellow fever vaccine. CDR3 sequence: CASSQMGGATNEKLFF. CDR3 DNA: TGTGCCAGCTCCCAAATGGGGGGTGCAACTAATGAAAAACTGTTTTTT.